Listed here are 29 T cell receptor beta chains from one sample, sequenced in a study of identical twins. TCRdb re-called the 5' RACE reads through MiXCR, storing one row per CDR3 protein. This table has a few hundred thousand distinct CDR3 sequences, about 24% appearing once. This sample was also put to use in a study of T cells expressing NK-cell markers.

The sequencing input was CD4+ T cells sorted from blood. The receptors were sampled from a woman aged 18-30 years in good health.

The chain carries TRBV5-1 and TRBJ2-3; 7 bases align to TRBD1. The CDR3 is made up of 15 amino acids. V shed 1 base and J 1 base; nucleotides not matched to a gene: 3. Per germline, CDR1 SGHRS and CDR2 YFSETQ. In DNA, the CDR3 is TGCGCCAGCAGCTTGAACAGGGGCGGCACAGATACGCAGTATTTT. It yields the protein CASSLNRGGTDTQYF.

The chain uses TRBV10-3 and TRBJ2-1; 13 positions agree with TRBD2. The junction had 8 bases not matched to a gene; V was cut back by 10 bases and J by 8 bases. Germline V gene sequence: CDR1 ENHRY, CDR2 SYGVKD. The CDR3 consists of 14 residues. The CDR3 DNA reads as TGTGCCACACTAGCGGGAGGGCCAGGCGATGAGCAGTTCTTC. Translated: CATLAGGPGDEQFF.

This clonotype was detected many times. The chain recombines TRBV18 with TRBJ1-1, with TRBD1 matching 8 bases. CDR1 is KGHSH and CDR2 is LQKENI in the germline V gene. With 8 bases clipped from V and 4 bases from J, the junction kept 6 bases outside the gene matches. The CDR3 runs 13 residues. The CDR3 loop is CASSPGQGTEAFF. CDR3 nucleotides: TGTGCCAGCAGTCCCGGACAGGGCACTGAAGCTTTCTTT.

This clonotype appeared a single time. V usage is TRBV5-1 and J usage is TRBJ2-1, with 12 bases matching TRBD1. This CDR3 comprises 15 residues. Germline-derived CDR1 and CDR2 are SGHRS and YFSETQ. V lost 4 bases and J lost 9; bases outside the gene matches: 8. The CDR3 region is CASSPGTGGIGEQFF. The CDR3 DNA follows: TGCGCCAGCAGCCCCGGGACAGGGGGCATAGGTGAGCAGTTCTTC.

The CDR3 loop reads CASSLVYDGTGYTF. The CDR3 DNA is TGTGCCAGCAGTTTAGTTTATGATGGGACGGGCTACACCTTC. The chain couples TRBV27 to TRBJ1-2, with D possibly matching TRBD1 (5 bases). Germline V CDR1 and CDR2: MNHEY, SMNVEV (reference sequence). V was shortened by 2 bases and J by 8 bases, with 15 bases between the two germline ends. The CDR3 consists of 14 residues.

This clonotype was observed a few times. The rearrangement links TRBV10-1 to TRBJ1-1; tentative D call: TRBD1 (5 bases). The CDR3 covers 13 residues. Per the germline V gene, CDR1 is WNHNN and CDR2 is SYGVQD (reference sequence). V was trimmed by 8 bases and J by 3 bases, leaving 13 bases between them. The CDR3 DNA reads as TGCGCCAGCTCCGGGCAGGGATACACTGAAGCTTTCTTT. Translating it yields CASSGQGYTEAFF.

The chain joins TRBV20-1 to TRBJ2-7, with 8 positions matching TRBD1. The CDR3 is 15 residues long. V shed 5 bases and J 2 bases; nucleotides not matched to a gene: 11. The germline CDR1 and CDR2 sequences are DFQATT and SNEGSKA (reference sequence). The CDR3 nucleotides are TGCAGTGCTCCGGTAGTCTGGACAGGGACCTACGAGCAGTACTTC. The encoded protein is CSAPVVWTGTYEQYF.

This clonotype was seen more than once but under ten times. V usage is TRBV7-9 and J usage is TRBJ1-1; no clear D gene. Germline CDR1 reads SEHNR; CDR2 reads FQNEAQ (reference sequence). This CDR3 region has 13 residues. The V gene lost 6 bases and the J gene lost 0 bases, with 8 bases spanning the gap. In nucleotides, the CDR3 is TGTGCCAGCAGAGATGAGGTGAACACTGAAGCTTTCTTT. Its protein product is CASRDEVNTEAFF. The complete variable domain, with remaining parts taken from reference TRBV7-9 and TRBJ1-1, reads DTGVSQNPRHKITKRGQNVTFRCDPISEHNRLYWYRQTLGQGPEFLTYFQNEAQLEKSRLLSDRFSAERPKGSFSTLEIQRTEQGDSAMYLCASRDEVNTEAFFGQGTRLTVV.

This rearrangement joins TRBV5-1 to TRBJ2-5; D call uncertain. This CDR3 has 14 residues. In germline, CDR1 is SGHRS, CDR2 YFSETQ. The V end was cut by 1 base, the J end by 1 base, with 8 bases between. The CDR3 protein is CASSLTFTQETQYF. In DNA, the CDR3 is TGCGCCAGCAGCTTGACTTTCACCCAAGAGACCCAGTACTTC.

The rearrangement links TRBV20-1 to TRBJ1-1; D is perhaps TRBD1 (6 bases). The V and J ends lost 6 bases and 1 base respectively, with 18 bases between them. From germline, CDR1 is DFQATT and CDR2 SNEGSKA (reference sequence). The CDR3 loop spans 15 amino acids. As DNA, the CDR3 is TGCAGTGCCCTAGGGGGTCGGTTTTCGAACACTGAAGCTTTCTTT. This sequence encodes CSALGGRFSNTEAFF.

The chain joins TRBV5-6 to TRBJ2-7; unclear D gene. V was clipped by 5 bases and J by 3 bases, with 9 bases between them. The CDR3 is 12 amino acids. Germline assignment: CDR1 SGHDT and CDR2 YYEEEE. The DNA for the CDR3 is TGTGCCAGCAGAAACGCAGGCTACGAGCAGTACTTC. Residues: CASRNAGYEQYF.

CDR3 sequence reads: CASSLFGTPRIGEQFF. In DNA form, the CDR3 reads TGTGCCAGCAGCTTATTCGGGACTCCCAGAATCGGCGAGCAGTTCTTC. The gene calls are TRBV7-2 and TRBJ2-1; weak D call: TRBD2 (6 bases). The CDR3 covers 16 residues. CDR1 is SGHTA, CDR2 FQGNSA, per germline. V was pared by 2 bases and J by 10 bases, with 21 bases between.

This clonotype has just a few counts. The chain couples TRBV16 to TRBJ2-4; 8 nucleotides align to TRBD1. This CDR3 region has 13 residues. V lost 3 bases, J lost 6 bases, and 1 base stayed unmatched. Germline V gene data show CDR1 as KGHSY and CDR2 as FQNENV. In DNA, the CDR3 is TGTGCCAGCAGCCATGGACAGGGAAACATTCAGTACTTC. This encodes CASSHGQGNIQYF.

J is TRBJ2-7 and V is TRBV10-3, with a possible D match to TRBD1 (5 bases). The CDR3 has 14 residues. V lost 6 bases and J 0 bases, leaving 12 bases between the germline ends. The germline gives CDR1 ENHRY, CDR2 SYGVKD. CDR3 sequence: CAIRGQGHSYEQYF. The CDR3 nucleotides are TGTGCCATCAGAGGGCAGGGTCACTCCTACGAGCAGTACTTC.

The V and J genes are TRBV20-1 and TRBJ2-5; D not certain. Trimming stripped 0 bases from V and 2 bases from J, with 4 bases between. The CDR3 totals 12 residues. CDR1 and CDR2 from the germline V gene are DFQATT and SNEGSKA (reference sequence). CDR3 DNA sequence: TGCAGTGCTAGAGAACTACAAGAGACCCAGTACTTC. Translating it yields CSARELQETQYF.

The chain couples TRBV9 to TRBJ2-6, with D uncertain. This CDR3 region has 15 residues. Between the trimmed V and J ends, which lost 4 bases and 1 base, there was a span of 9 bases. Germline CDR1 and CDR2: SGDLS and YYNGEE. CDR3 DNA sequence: TGTGCCAGCAGCCCCCGGCCATCTGGGGCCAACGTCCTGACTTTC. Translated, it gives CASSPRPSGANVLTF.

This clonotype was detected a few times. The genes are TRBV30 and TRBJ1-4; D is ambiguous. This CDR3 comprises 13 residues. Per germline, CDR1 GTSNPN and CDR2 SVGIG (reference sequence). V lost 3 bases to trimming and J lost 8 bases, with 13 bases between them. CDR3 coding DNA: TGTGCCTGGAGACTCACTGGGAGCGAAAAACTGTTTTTT. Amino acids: CAWRLTGSEKLFF.

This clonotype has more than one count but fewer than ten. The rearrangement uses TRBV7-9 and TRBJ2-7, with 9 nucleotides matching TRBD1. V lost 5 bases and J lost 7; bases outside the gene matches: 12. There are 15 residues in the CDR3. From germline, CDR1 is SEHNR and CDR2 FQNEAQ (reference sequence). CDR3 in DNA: TGTGCCAGCAGCGACCAAACAGGGGGCCTAGGGGAGCAGTACTTC. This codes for CASSDQTGGLGEQYF. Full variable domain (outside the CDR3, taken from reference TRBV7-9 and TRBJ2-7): DTGVSQNPRHKITKRGQNVTFRCDPISEHNRLYWYRQTLGQGPEFLTYFQNEAQLEKSRLLSDRFSAERPKGSFSTLEIQRTEQGDSAMYLCASSDQTGGLGEQYFGPGTRLTVT.

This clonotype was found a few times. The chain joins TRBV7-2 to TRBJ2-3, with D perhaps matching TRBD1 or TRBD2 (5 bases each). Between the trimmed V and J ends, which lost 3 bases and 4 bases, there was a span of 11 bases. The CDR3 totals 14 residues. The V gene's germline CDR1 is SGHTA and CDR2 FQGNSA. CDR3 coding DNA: TGTGCCAGCAGCTTGTCCGGGGCGGCAGATACGCAGTATTTT. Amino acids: CASSLSGAADTQYF.

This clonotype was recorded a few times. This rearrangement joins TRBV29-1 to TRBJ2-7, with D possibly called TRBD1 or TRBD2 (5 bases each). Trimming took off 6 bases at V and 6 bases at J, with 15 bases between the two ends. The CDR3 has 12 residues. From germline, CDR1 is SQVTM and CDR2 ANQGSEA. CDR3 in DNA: TGCAGCGTAGACAGTCGAGGGGCCGAGCAGTACTTC. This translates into CSVDSRGAEQYF.

For the CDR3, the DNA is TGCGCCAGCAGCCAAAGTCGACAGGGATTTGTGACTAGCGTCTACGAGCAGTACTTC. Its protein is CASSQSRQGFVTSVYEQYF. V usage is TRBV5-1 and J usage is TRBJ2-7; TRBD2 is a possible D gene (8 bases). The CDR3 sequence is 19 residues long. Germline loops: CDR1 SGHRS, CDR2 YFSETQ. V was pared by 4 bases and J by 3 bases, with 29 bases between.

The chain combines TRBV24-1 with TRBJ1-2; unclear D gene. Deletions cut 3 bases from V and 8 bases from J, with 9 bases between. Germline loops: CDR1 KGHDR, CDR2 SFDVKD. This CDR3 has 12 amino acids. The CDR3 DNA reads TGTGCCACCAGTGATAAATCAGACGGCTACACCTTC. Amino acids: CATSDKSDGYTF.

The CDR3 DNA is TGTGCCAGCAGCCAAGATCTCGCGGGAGTTAAGAATGAGCAGTTCTTC. It codes for CASSQDLAGVKNEQFF. V gene TRBV3-1 combines with J gene TRBJ2-1; TRBD2 matches at 7 bases. V was clipped by 0 bases and J by 7 bases; unmatched bases: 9. This CDR3 has 16 residues. CDR1 is LGHDT and CDR2 is YNNKEL in the germline V gene (reference sequence).

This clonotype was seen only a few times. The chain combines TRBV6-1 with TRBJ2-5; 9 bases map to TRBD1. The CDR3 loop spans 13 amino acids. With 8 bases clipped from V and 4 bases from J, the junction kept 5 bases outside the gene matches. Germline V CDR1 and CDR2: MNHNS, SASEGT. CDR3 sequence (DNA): TGTGCCAGCGGGAGGACAGGGGTAGAGACCCAGTACTTC. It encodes CASGRTGVETQYF.

The CDR3 is CSVPGETYEQYF. Here the CDR3 DNA reads TGCAGTGTTCCCGGGGAAACCTACGAGCAGTACTTC. V and J are TRBV20-1 and TRBJ2-7; a possible D gene is TRBD2 (5 bases). Trimming took 7 bases from V and 2 from J, leaving 12 bases between them. Germline lookup yields CDR1 DFQATT and CDR2 SNEGSKA (reference sequence). This CDR3 region has 12 residues.

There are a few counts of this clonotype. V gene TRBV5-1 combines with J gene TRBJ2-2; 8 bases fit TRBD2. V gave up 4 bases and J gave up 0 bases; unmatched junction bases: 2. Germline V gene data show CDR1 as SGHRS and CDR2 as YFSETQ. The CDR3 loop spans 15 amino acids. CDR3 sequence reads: CASSATSANTGELFF. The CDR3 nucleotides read TGCGCCAGCAGCGCGACTAGCGCGAACACCGGGGAGCTGTTTTTT.

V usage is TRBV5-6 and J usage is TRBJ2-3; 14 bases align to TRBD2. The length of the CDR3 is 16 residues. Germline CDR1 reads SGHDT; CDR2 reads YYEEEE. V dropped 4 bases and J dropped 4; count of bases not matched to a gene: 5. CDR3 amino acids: CASSQMGLAGADTQYF. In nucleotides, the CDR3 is TGTGCCAGCAGCCAGATGGGACTAGCGGGAGCAGATACGCAGTATTTT.

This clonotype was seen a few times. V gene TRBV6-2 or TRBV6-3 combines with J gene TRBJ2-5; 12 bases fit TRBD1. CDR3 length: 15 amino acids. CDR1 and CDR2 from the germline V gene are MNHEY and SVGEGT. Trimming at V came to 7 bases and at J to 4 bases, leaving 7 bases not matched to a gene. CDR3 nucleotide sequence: TGTGCCAGCACCCCGGGACAGGGGGCCCCAGAGACCCAGTACTTC. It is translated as CASTPGQGAPETQYF.

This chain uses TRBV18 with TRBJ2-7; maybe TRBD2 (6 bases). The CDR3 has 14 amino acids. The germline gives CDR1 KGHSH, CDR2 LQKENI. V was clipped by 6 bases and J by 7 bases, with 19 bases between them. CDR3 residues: CASSLDSGGGEQYF. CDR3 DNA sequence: TGTGCCAGCTCCCTGGACTCCGGGGGAGGAGAGCAGTACTTC.